The T cell receptor (beta chain) under discussion was sequenced for a study of blood T cell repertoires in COVID-19. Some clones are missing from TCRdb's copy, which holds only in-frame ones; the method was immunoSEQ multiplex PCR. The data hold roughly 150,000 clones, with 82% observed a single time. Cohorts were based on clinical histories the participants reported. Donors in Cohort 3 counted as recovered after two negative PCRs, clearance, or symptom resolution. In regard to this clone: Other nucleotide sequences in the sample specify the same CDR3.

The TCR originated in a man aged 60-69 years who had recovered from COVID-19. Specimen: PBMCs or T cells enriched from blood (not recorded which).

DNA for the CDR3: TGTGCCAGCAGCCTAGGCCGGAATCAGCCCCAGCATTTT. Amino acid sequence: CASSLGRNQPQHF. V usage is TRBV5-4 and J usage is TRBJ1-5; D remains unclear. The V and J ends lost 4 bases and 4 bases respectively, with 9 bases between them. The CDR3 is 13 amino acids. CDR1 is SGHNT, CDR2 YYREEE, per germline (reference sequence).